This T cell receptor beta chain was retrieved from a study of blood T cell repertoires in COVID-19. The table came from immunoSEQ multiplex PCR; TCRdb's copy has only in-frame clones and leaves some out. The data contain roughly 260,000 clones, 88% of them singletons. The germline CDR1 and CDR2 sequences are SGHRS and YFSETQ. The ends were cut back, 3 bases at V and 9 bases at J, with 9 bases in the middle. The length of the CDR3 is 11 residues. The V gene is TRBV5-1, the J gene TRBJ1-2, with D perhaps matching TRBD1 (5 bases). This TCR was recovered from a man aged 60 to 69 who had recovered from COVID-19. Sequencing was performed on peripheral blood. Here the CDR3 reads CASSSGYSYTF. CDR3 nucleotide sequence: TGCGCCAGCAGCTCAGGGTACAGCTACACCTTC.